Listed below are T cell receptor beta chains from one sample, sequenced in a study of T cells in Graves' hyperthyroidism and ophthalmopathy. In TCRdb, the multiplex PCR reads were re-called with MiXCR into one record per CDR3 protein. Counted here are about 640,000 distinct CDR3 sequences, around 21% occurring once; the ten biggest clones make up approximately 30%. Sample: blood. The receptors come from a man under 40 with Graves' ophthalmopathy. Each CDR3 is given with its conserved first and last residue. The D gene is left open where the match is weak. Clone size, where shown, is once, few, many, or a class for clones that have expanded.

d_gene	j_gene	v_gene	abundance	CDR3nt	CDR3aa
.	TRBJ2-1	TRBV7-6	few	TGTGCCAGCAGCTTGCAGGGTACTGAGCAGTTCTTC	CASSLQGTEQFF
.	TRBJ1-1	TRBV11-2	.	TGTGCCAGCAGTATTACAGGATCAAACACTGAAGCTTTCTTT	CASSITGSNTEAFF
.	TRBJ2-7	TRBV6-1	few	TGTGCCAGCAGGTCCGGACTGGGCCCCTACGAGCAGTACTTC	CASRSGLGPYEQYF
TRBD2	TRBJ2-1	TRBV5-1	.	TGCGCCAGCAGCCAAGATAACGGCGGGAGAAGGCTGTTCTTC	CASSQDNGGRRLFF
.	TRBJ2-1	TRBV7-9	.	TGTGCCAGCAGCCCATTCGGGAACTCTAGGCCCATAAATGAGCAGTTCTTC	CASSPFGNSRPINEQFF
TRBD2	TRBJ2-7	TRBV28	few	TGTGCCAGCAAGCCGACCCTTCTAGCGGGAGGGTCCTACGAGCAGTACTTC	CASKPTLLAGGSYEQYF
TRBD2	TRBJ2-1	TRBV6-5	once	TGTGCCAGCAGTTACTCGGGACTAGCGGGAGGCAATGAGCAGTTCTTC	CASSYSGLAGGNEQFF
TRBD2	TRBJ2-7	TRBV29-1	.	TGCAGCGTCGTGACTAGCGAGACCTACGAGCAGTACTTC	CSVVTSETYEQYF
.	TRBJ1-1	TRBV6-2/TRBV6-3	many	TGTGCCAGCAGTTACGTTCGGGGGTTGTACACTGAAGCTTTCTTT	CASSYVRGLYTEAFF
TRBD2	TRBJ2-5	TRBV5-1	many	TGCGCCAGCAGCTTGGAGGGTAGCGGGAGTGAAGAGACCCAGTACTTC	CASSLEGSGSEETQYF
.	TRBJ1-6	TRBV27	few	TGTGCCAGCAGTATTACAGCAAATAATTCACCCCTCCACTTT	CASSITANNSPLHF
.	TRBJ2-6	TRBV7-2	.	TGTGCCAGCACCACTGGGGGTTCTGGGGCCAACGTCCTGACTTTC	CASTTGGSGANVLTF
TRBD1	TRBJ2-5	TRBV11-2	many	TGTGCCAGCAGCTCTCCCAGACAGGGATCAGTCGCGTACTTC	CASSSPRQGSVAYF
.	TRBJ2-2	TRBV20-1	few	TGCAGTGCTAGAGATGGACGATCGAACACCGGGGAGCTGTTTTTT	CSARDGRSNTGELFF
.	TRBJ1-4	TRBV28	.	TGTGCCAGCAGTTTAGTACAGAGAAATGAAAAACTGTTTTTT	CASSLVQRNEKLFF
.	TRBJ1-2	TRBV28	.	TGTGCCAGTAGCAAGGGGTATGGCTACACCTTC	CASSKGYGYTF
.	TRBJ1-6	TRBV6-1	.	TGTGCCAGCAGTGAACGGGGTGCCTCCTATAATTCACCCCTCCACTTT	CASSERGASYNSPLHF
TRBD1	TRBJ2-3	TRBV20-1	.	TGCAGTGCTGGGGAAAGACAGGGCACAATCACAGATACGCAGTATTTT	CSAGERQGTITDTQYF
TRBD1	TRBJ2-7	TRBV19	.	TGTGCCAGTAGCCACCCAAGACAGGGTTCCTACGAGCAGTACTTC	CASSHPRQGSYEQYF
TRBD1	TRBJ1-2	TRBV10-3	.	TGTGCCATCAGTGAGCTGGGACAGGGGGCAGACTATGGCTACACCTTC	CAISELGQGADYGYTF
.	TRBJ2-1	TRBV30	.	TGTGCCGTAAACAATGAGCAGTTCTTC	CAVNNEQFF
.	TRBJ2-3	TRBV5-1	many	TGCGCCAGCAGCTTAGAGGGCATCACAGATACGCAGTATTTT	CASSLEGITDTQYF
.	TRBJ2-5	TRBV5-1	.	TGCGCCAGCAGCTTGGCCCAGGGCCTGGAGACCCAGTACTTC	CASSLAQGLETQYF
TRBD2	TRBJ2-1	TRBV4-3	.	TGCGCCAGCAGCTGGACTAGCGAACAGTATTACAATGAGCAGTTCTTC	CASSWTSEQYYNEQFF
.	TRBJ2-2	TRBV12-3/TRBV12-4	few	TGTGCCAGCAGTCTATCGTCGATTACCGGGGAGCTGTTTTTT	CASSLSSITGELFF
.	TRBJ2-3	TRBV5-1	.	TGCGCCAGCAGCCCCCAGGGTCGGGCAGATACGCAGTATTTT	CASSPQGRADTQYF
.	TRBJ2-7	TRBV3-1	.	TGTGCCAGCAGCCAAGGCCAGGTAAACGAGCAGTACTTC	CASSQGQVNEQYF
.	TRBJ2-5	TRBV19	few	TGTGCCAGTAGTAACGGGTGGATTCTACAAGAGACCCAGTACTTC	CASSNGWILQETQYF
TRBD1	TRBJ2-1	TRBV27	.	TGTGCCAGCAGTTCAACCGGGACAGGGACCTACAATGAGCAGTTCTTC	CASSSTGTGTYNEQFF
TRBD2	TRBJ2-1	TRBV10-3	few	TGTGCCATCAGTGAGTCGACAGGACTAGCGGGAGTCAATGAGCAGTTCTTC	CAISESTGLAGVNEQFF
.	TRBJ2-3	TRBV10-3	.	TGTGCCACGCTAGAGGGCACAGATACGCAGTATTTT	CATLEGTDTQYF
TRBD1	TRBJ2-5	TRBV3-1	few	TGTGCCAGCAGCCGCCAGGACAGGCGTCAAGAGACCCAGTACTTC	CASSRQDRRQETQYF
.	TRBJ1-5	TRBV20-1	.	TGCAGTGCTAAGGGGGGGCGGGGAAGCAATCAGCCCCAGCATTTT	CSAKGGRGSNQPQHF
.	TRBJ2-2	TRBV20-1	.	TGCAGTGCTAAAGTACTTTCCACCGGGGAGCTGTTTTTT	CSAKVLSTGELFF
TRBD1	TRBJ2-5	TRBV19	.	TGTGCCAGTAGAGACAGGGGTCGATGGAAGACCCAGTACTTC	CASRDRGRWKTQYF
TRBD2	TRBJ2-5	TRBV27	.	TGTGCCAGCAGTTTAGGCGGGAGTGTTTTAGAGACCCAGTACTTC	CASSLGGSVLETQYF
.	TRBJ2-7	TRBV11-2	.	TGTGCCAGCAGCTTAGATCCGTCGGCTCCGCAGTACTTC	CASSLDPSAPQYF
.	TRBJ2-7	TRBV6-1	few	TGTGCCAGCAGAACCCGGGACCGATTGGACGAGCAGTACTTC	CASRTRDRLDEQYF
.	TRBJ1-2	TRBV12-3/TRBV12-4	.	TGTGCCGCCCGGACAGCCAGCTATGGCTACACCTTC	CAARTASYGYTF
.	TRBJ1-5	TRBV6-1	.	TGTGCCACACAGGGTCCGGGCAATCAGCCCCAGCATTTT	CATQGPGNQPQHF
.	TRBJ1-1	TRBV12-3/TRBV12-4	many	TGTGCCAGCAGCCGAGCTAGGGCTTCGAACACTGAAGCTTTCTTT	CASSRARASNTEAFF
.	TRBJ2-7	TRBV19	many	TGTGCCAGTAGTAACGGGCAGGACTACGAGCAGTACTTC	CASSNGQDYEQYF